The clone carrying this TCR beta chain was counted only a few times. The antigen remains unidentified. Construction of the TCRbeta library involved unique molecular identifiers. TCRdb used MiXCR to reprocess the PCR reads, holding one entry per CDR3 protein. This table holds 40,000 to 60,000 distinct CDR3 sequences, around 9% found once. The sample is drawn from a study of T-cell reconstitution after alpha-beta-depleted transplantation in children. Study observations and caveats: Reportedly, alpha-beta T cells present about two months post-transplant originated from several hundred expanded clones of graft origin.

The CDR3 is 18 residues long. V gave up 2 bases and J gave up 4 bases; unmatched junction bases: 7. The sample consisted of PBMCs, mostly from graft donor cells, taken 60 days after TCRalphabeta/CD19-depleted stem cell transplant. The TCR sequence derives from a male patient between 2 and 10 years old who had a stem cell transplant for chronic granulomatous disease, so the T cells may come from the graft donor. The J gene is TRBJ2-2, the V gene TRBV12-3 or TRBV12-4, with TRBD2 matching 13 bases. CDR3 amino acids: CASSLRLAGGWSTGELFF. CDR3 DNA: TGTGCCAGCAGTTTACGACTAGCGGGAGGTTGGTCCACCGGGGAGCTGTTTTTT.